Each of the 22 T cell receptor beta chains below was sequenced from the same sample in a study of blood T cell repertoires in COVID-19. Sequenced by immunoSEQ multiplex PCR; TCRdb stores in-frame clones only, minus some. Here the sample spans over 20,000 clones, about 83% being singletons. The source material was peripheral blood. The receptors were sampled from a human donor with active COVID-19. The donor label of this sample is uncertain.

The chain couples TRBV7-3 to TRBJ2-1; D not resolved. The V gene lost 5 bases and the J gene lost 10 bases, with 15 bases spanning the gap. The germline CDR1 and CDR2 sequences are SGHTA and FQGTGA. The CDR3 length is 13 residues. CDR3 coding DNA: TGTGCCAGCAGCGAGAGTGATAAGAGGGAGCAGTTCTTC. Its protein product is CASSESDKREQFF.

The V gene is TRBV28, the J gene TRBJ2-1; 14 positions agree with TRBD2. The trim removed 5 bases at V and 2 bases at J, leaving 8 bases unmatched. The CDR3 has 18 amino acids. The germline V gene has CDR1 MDHEN and CDR2 SYDVKM. The CDR3 nucleotides are TGTGCCAGCAGTGTGACTAGCGGGAGGGTCTTCACCTACAATGAGCAGTTCTTC. The encoded protein is CASSVTSGRVFTYNEQFF.

The chain combines TRBV5-4 with TRBJ2-3, with TRBD2 matching over 13 bases. Germline lookup yields CDR1 SGHNT and CDR2 YYREEE (reference sequence). V gave up 3 bases and J gave up 6 bases; unmatched junction bases: 4. This CDR3 contains 15 residues. The DNA for the CDR3 is TGTGCCAGCAGCTCACTAGCGGGAGGGCACGATACGCAGTATTTT. It codes for CASSSLAGGHDTQYF.

As for this clone: At one end the junction does not follow the germline gene, possibly because of a read error. The gene calls are TRBV5-6 and TRBJ2-1; D possibly corresponds to TRBD1 (9 bases). There are 14 residues in the CDR3. Germline values: CDR1 SGHDT, CDR2 YYEEEE. CDR3 bases: TGTGCCAGCAGCCCCTCAACAGGGGGCGGGAGGAAGATCTTC. Its protein product is CASSPSTGGGRKIF.

The V call is TRBV18, the J call TRBJ2-7, with TRBD2 as a possible D gene (5 bases). Trimming cost V 2 bases and J 2 bases, with 10 bases left between them. CDR1 KGHSH and CDR2 LQKENI come from the germline V gene. The CDR3 is 14 residues long. The CDR3 region is CASSPARTAYEQYF. CDR3 sequence (DNA): TGTGCCAGCTCACCAGCCAGGACTGCCTACGAGCAGTACTTC. The variable domain in full, completed from reference TRBV18 and TRBJ2-7, reads NAGVMQNPRHLVRRRGQEARLRCSPMKGHSHVYWYRQLPEEGLKFMVYLQKENIIDESGMPKERFSAEFPKEGPSILRIQQVVRGDSAAYFCASSPARTAYEQYFGPGTRLTVT.

The rearrangement joins TRBV19 to TRBJ2-7; 10 bases agree with TRBD2. Germline trimming cut 5 bases from V and 0 bases from J; bases unmatched to any gene: 7. There are 16 residues in the CDR3. Germline-derived CDR1 and CDR2 are LNHDA and SQIVND (reference sequence). CDR3 sequence reads: CASSAGLADSSYEQYF. In DNA, the CDR3 is TGTGCCAGTAGTGCCGGACTAGCGGATAGCTCCTACGAGCAGTACTTC.

The J gene is TRBJ2-1, the V gene TRBV25-1, with D perhaps matching TRBD2 (6 bases). This CDR3 contains 15 residues. Trimming left V 1 base short and J 5 bases short, with 12 bases between. Per the germline V gene, CDR1 is MGHDK and CDR2 is SYGVNS. The CDR3 DNA reads as TGTGCCAGCAGTGAATTAGGTGGAGGGAACAATGAGCAGTTCTTC. It is translated as CASSELGGGNNEQFF.

This chain uses TRBV7-2 with TRBJ2-1; possibly TRBD1 for D (6 bases). V was trimmed by 5 bases and J by 9 bases, leaving 8 bases between them. CDR1 and CDR2 from the germline V gene are SGHTA and FQGNSA. The CDR3 totals 11 residues. The CDR3 sequence is CASSEQGEQFF. The CDR3 DNA is TGTGCCAGCAGCGAACAGGGTGAGCAGTTCTTC.

The chain uses TRBV7-9 and TRBJ2-5; TRBD2 aligns across 7 bases. Germline assignment: CDR1 SEHNR and CDR2 FQNEAQ (reference sequence). Trimming took 5 bases from V and 9 from J; bases not matched to a gene: 15. This CDR3 has 15 residues. For the CDR3, the DNA is TGTGCCAGCAGCCAGTTCGATGGCGGGAGTCGGGCCCAGTACTTC. Its protein product is CASSQFDGGSRAQYF.

The rearrangement uses TRBV12-5 and TRBJ1-1; D may be TRBD1 (5 bases). V lost 4 bases to trimming and J lost 11 bases, with 14 bases between them. The CDR3 totals 12 residues. In germline, CDR1 is LGHNT, CDR2 FRNRAP. In nucleotides, the CDR3 is TGTGCTAGTGGTTCCCCTCCGGGGGAGGCTTTCTTT. Amino acid sequence: CASGSPPGEAFF.

This clone was seen only a few times. This chain uses TRBV14 with TRBJ1-2; 7 bases match TRBD1. The germline CDR1 and CDR2 sequences are SGHDN and FVKESK. The CDR3 is 16 residues long. V lost 4 bases, J lost 7 bases, and 15 bases stayed unmatched. CDR3 coding DNA: TGTGCCAGCAGCCCTAGAATGACAGGGAATTTCTTTGGCTACACCTTC. It encodes CASSPRMTGNFFGYTF.

The chain couples TRBV9 to TRBJ1-3; 7 nucleotides match TRBD1. Germline CDR1 SGDLS, CDR2 YYNGEE. J lost 1 base, V lost 3 bases, and 4 bases had no gene match. The CDR3 covers 15 residues. The CDR3 DNA follows: TGTGCCAGCAGCGACCCGGACAGGTCTGGAAACACCATATATTTT. Protein: CASSDPDRSGNTIYF. Full variable domain (missing parts from reference TRBV9 and TRBJ1-3): DSGVTQTPKHLITATGQRVTLRCSPRSGDLSVYWYQQSLDQGLQFLIQYYNGEERAKGNILERFSAQQFPDLHSELNLSSLELGDSALYFCASSDPDRSGNTIYFGEGSWLTVV.

Here the CDR3 reads CASSDPGQGDYGYTF. In DNA form, the CDR3 reads TGTGCCAGCAGCGATCCGGGACAGGGGGACTATGGCTACACCTTC. This sequence joins TRBV6-5 and TRBJ1-2, with 11 bases identical to TRBD1. Trimming removed 6 bases from V and 3 bases from J; junction bases left unmatched: 6. This CDR3 has 15 amino acids. Germline V gene sequence: CDR1 MNHEY, CDR2 SVGAGI.

The V call is TRBV27, the J call TRBJ2-1; 7 positions agree with TRBD1. The CDR3 covers 16 residues. With V trimmed by 2 bases and J by 2 bases, 6 bases remained unmatched. Germline assignment: CDR1 MNHEY and CDR2 SMNVEV (reference sequence). The CDR3 DNA sequence: TGTGCCAGCAGTTTAACCGGGACAGCGCCCTACAATGAGCAGTTCTTC. It yields the protein CASSLTGTAPYNEQFF.

V usage is TRBV11-3 and J usage is TRBJ1-1; D is possibly TRBD1 (5 bases). The CDR3 totals 13 residues. From germline, CDR1 is SGHNT and CDR2 YENEEA. V lost 1 base to trimming and J lost 4 bases, with 7 bases between them. The CDR3 coding sequence is TGTGCCAGCAGCTTAGCCCAGGGCACTGAAGCTTTCTTT. Its protein is CASSLAQGTEAFF.

The chain links TRBV18 to TRBJ2-1; 13 bases fit TRBD2. The CDR3 is made up of 16 amino acids. CDR1 and CDR2 (germline): KGHSH, LQKENI. Trimming removed 1 base from V and 6 bases from J; junction bases left unmatched: 3. This CDR3 reads CASSPRLAGGSNEQFF. CDR3 nucleotide sequence: TGTGCCAGCTCACCACGACTAGCGGGAGGATCCAATGAGCAGTTCTTC.

The J gene is TRBJ2-3, the V gene TRBV7-3; TRBD2 is a possible D gene (5 bases). The CDR3 covers 14 residues. Trimming took 5 bases from V and 0 from J, leaving 9 bases between them. Germline V gives CDR1 SGHTA, CDR2 FQGTGA. CDR3 coding DNA: TGTGCCAGCAGCCTAGGACTCAGCACAGATACGCAGTATTTT. This encodes CASSLGLSTDTQYF.

By frequency in the sample, this clone is medium-sized. Other DNA sequences in this sample translate to the same CDR3. V usage is TRBV12-5 and J usage is TRBJ1-4, with 8 bases aligning to TRBD1. CDR3 length: 14 amino acids. After removal of 6 bases from V and 8 bases from J, the junction contained 8 bases not matched to a gene. CDR1 is LGHNT and CDR2 is FRNRAP in the germline V gene. CDR3 residues: CASGPGQGREKLFF. The CDR3 DNA sequence: TGTGCTAGTGGGCCAGGACAGGGAAGGGAAAAACTGTTTTTT.

The V call is TRBV6-6, the J call TRBJ2-7; 7 nucleotides agree with TRBD1. This CDR3 spans 13 amino acids. Unmatched junction bases numbered 8, after V lost 10 bases and J lost 2 bases. Germline V gives CDR1 MNHNY, CDR2 SVGAGI (reference sequence). The CDR3 region is CATADRVTYEQYF. The CDR3 DNA sequence: TGTGCCACTGCTGACAGGGTTACCTACGAGCAGTACTTC.

The rearrangement links TRBV27 to TRBJ1-2, with 7 bases aligning to TRBD1. The J segment lost 6 bases and the V segment lost 6 bases, leaving 7 bases of the junction unmatched. This CDR3 contains 13 residues. From germline, CDR1 is MNHEY and CDR2 SMNVEV (reference sequence). The CDR3 sequence: CASSLVRGNGYTF. CDR3 nucleotide sequence: TGTGCCAGCAGCCTTGTCAGGGGGAATGGCTACACCTTC.

The genes are TRBV3-1 (or the pseudogene TRBV3-2) and TRBJ2-7, with D possibly TRBD1 on 5 matching bases. CDR1 and CDR2 (germline): LGHDT, YNNKEL (reference sequence). The CDR3 extends over 15 amino acids. The ends were cut back, 1 base at V and 1 base at J, with 11 bases in the middle. The CDR3 here is CASSQGRQPSYEQYF. The CDR3 bases are TGTGCCAGCAGCCAAGGCAGACAGCCTTCCTACGAGCAGTACTTC.

This chain links TRBV7-9 with TRBJ1-5, with TRBD1 matching over 7 bases. CDR1 is SEHNR and CDR2 is FQNEAQ in the germline V gene (reference sequence). There are 16 residues in the CDR3. J lost 5 bases, V lost 5 bases, and 12 bases had no gene match. The CDR3 sequence is CASSPITGARDQPQHF. CDR3 nucleotides: TGTGCCAGCAGCCCCATTACAGGGGCGCGTGATCAGCCCCAGCATTTT.